This TCR beta chain was sequenced in a study of early T cells in non-severe SARS-CoV-2 infection. As for the study in general: Whole-blood bulk RNA, unsorted, was sequenced, and chains were unpaired. Study results and limitations: Anti-spike CD8 responses were favored by VDJdb matching, which missed private and CD4 specificities.

TCRdb fed the 5' RACE reads into MiXCR, producing one record per CDR3 protein. The table records 43,000 or so distinct CDR3 sequences, around 7.8% of them present only once. This clonotype occurred many times. The target antigen is unknown. The CDR3 has 19 amino acids. V lost 2 bases, J lost 3 bases, and 25 bases lay in between. Per the germline V gene, CDR1 is LGHNA and CDR2 is YSLEER. The sequenced sample consisted of whole blood. V and J are TRBV4-3 and TRBJ2-5, with D perhaps TRBD2 (6 bases). The sequence was collected from an adult who was a healthcare worker with PCR-confirmed SARS-CoV-2 infection or an uninfected control (not recorded which). The chain's CDR3 is CASSQNTPIPGLVEETQYF. The CDR3 bases are TGCGCCAGCAGCCAAAATACGCCTATCCCGGGACTGGTCGAAGAGACCCAGTACTTC.